Listed below are T cell receptor beta chains from one sample, sequenced in a study of blood T cells in healthy people across ages. One entry per CDR3 protein results from TCRdb running MiXCR on the 5' RACE reads. The sample includes about 620,000 distinct CDR3 sequences, approximately 52% of them seen just once. The sequenced sample consisted of blood. The receptors come from a woman of 80 years or more in good health. Each CDR3 is given without its conserved first and last residue. The order of the fields is V gene, CDR3 protein.

v_call: TRBV20-1; cdr3_aa: SAGRVRDTEAF
v_call: TRBV10-2; cdr3_aa: ASSEAGEGYEQY
v_call: TRBV7-2; cdr3_aa: ASSPLDRFAYSGYT
v_call: TRBV5-1; cdr3_aa: VSSTTTSGSRNEQF
v_call: TRBV20-1; cdr3_aa: SALGTSGTNEQY
v_call: TRBV6-1; cdr3_aa: ASLSDRGNQPQH
v_call: TRBV18; cdr3_aa: ASSPRQGQGKEQF
v_call: TRBV20-1; cdr3_aa: SAETGLSNQPQH
v_call: TRBV27; cdr3_aa: ASSYGTGSYEQY
v_call: TRBV18; cdr3_aa: ASSQAGPDTQY
v_call: TRBV29-1; cdr3_aa: SVVRTANTEAF
v_call: TRBV28; cdr3_aa: ASSLPGQNYEKLF
v_call: TRBV2; cdr3_aa: ASRLQGARTEAF
v_call: TRBV7-2; cdr3_aa: ASSNRADQPQH